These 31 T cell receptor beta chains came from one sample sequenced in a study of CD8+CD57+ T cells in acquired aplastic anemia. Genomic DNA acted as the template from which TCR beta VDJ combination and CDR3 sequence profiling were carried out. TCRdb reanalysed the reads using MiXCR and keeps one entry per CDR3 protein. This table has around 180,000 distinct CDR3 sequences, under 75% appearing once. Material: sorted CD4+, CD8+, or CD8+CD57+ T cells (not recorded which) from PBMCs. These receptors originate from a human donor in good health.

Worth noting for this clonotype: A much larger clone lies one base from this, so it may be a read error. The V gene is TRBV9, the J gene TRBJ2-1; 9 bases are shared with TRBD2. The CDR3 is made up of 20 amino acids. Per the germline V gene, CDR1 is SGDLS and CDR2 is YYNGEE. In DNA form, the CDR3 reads TGTGCCAGCGGCGTAGCCGGGGGGTTAGCGGGAGATTTTTCCTACAATGAGCAGTTCTTC. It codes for CASGVAGGLAGDFSYNEQFF. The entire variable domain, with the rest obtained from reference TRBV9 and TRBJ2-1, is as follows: DSGVTQTPKHLITATGQRVTLRCSPRSGDLSVYWYQQSLDQGLQFLIQYYNGEERAKGNILERFSAQQFPDLHSELNLSSLELGDSALYFCASGVAGGLAGDFSYNEQFFGPGTRLTVL.

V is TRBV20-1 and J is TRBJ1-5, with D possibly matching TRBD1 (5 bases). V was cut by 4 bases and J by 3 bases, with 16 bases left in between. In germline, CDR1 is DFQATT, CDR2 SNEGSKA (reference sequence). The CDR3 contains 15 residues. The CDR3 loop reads CSATESGRDNQPQHF. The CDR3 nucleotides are TGCAGTGCTACCGAATCGGGCAGGGACAATCAGCCCCAGCATTTT.

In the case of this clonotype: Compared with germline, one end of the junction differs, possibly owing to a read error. The CDR3 here is CDSSFEGSSRDTQYF. The CDR3 DNA sequence: TGTGACAGCAGCTTTGAGGGGTCGAGCAGAGATACGCAGTATTTT. This sequence joins TRBV7-9 and TRBJ2-3; D may match TRBD1 or TRBD2 (5 bases each). The CDR3 has 15 amino acids. Germline CDR1 SEHNR, CDR2 FQNEAQ (reference sequence).

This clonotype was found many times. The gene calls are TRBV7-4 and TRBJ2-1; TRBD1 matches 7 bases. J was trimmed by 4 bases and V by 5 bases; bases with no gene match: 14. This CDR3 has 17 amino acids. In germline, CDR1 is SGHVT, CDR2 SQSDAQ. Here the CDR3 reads CASSPTTRGTAYNEQFF. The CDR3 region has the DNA TGTGCCAGCAGCCCCACGACAAGGGGGACAGCTTACAATGAGCAGTTCTTC.

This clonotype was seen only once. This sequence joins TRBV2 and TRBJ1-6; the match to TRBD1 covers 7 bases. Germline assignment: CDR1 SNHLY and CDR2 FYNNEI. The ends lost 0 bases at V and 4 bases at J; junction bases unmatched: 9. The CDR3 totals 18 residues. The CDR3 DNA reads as TGTGCCAGCAGTGAAGCGCTTCGAGGGGGCGGATATAATTCACCCCTCCACTTT. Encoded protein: CASSEALRGGGYNSPLHF.

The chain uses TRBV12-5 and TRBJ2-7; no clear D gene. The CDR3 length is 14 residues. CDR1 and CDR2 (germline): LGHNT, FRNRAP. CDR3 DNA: TGTGCCAGCAGTTTTGGGCTAGGGCCCTACGAGCAGTACTTC. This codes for CASSFGLGPYEQYF.

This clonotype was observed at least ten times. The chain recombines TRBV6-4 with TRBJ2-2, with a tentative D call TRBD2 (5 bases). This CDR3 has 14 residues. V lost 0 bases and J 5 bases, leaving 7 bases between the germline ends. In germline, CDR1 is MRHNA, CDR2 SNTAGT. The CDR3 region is CASSDSPGTGELFF. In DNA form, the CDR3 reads TGTGCCAGCAGTGACTCTCCGGGGACCGGGGAGCTGTTTTTT.

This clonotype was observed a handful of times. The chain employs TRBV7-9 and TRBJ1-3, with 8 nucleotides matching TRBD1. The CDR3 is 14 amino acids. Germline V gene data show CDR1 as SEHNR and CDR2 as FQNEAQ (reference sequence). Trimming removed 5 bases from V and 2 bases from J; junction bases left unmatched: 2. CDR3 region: CASSQTGAGNTIYF. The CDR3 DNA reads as TGTGCCAGCAGCCAGACAGGGGCTGGAAACACCATATATTTT.

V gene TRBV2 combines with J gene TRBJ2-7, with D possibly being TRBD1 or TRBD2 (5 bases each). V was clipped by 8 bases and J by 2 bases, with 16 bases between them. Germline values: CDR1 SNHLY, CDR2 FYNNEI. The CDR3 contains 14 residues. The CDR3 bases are TGTGCCAGCTACCCCGGGACGGGGACCTACGAGCAGTACTTC. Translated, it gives CASYPGTGTYEQYF.

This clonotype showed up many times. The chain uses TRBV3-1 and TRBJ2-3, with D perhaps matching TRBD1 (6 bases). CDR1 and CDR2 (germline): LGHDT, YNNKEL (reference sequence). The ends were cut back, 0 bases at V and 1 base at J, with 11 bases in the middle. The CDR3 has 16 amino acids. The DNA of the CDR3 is TGTGCCAGCAGCCAAGATCCACAGGGTGGCACAGATACGCAGTATTTT. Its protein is CASSQDPQGGTDTQYF.

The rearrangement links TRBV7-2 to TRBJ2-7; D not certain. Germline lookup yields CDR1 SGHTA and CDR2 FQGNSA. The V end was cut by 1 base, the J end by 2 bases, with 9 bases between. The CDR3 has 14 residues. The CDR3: CASSLGPRAYEQYF. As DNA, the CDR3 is TGTGCCAGCAGCTTAGGTCCCAGAGCCTACGAGCAGTACTTC. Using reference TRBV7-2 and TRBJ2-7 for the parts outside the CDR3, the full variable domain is GAGVSQSPSNKVTEKGKDVELRCDPISGHTALYWYRQSLGQGLEFLIYFQGNSAPDKSGLPSDRFSAERTGGSVSTLTIQRTQQEDSAVYLCASSLGPRAYEQYFGPGTRLTVT.

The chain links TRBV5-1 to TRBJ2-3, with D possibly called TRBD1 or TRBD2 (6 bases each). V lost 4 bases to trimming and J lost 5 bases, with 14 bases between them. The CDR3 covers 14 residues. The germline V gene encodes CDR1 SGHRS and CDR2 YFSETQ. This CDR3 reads CASSPGGEGDTQYF. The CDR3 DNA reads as TGCGCCAGCAGCCCCGGGGGCGAGGGAGATACGCAGTATTTT.

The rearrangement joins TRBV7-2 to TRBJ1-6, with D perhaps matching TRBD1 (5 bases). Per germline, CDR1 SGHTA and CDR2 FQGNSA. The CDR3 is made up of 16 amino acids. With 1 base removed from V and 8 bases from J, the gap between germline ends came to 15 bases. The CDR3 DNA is TGTGCCAGCAGCTTAGTGGCAGGGAAGTACTATTCACCCCTCCACTTT. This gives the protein CASSLVAGKYYSPLHF.

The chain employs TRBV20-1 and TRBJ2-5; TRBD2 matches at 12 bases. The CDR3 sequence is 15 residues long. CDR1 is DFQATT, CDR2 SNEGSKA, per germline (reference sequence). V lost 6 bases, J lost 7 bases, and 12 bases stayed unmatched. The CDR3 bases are TGCAGTGCACGTTCGACTAGCGGGGGCGAGGGGACCCAGTACTTC. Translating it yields CSARSTSGGEGTQYF.

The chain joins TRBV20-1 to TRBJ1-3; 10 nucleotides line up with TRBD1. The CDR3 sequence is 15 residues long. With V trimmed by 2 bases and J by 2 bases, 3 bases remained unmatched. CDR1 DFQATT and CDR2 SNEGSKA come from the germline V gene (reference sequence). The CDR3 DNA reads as TGCAGTGCTAGACCCGGGACAGGGGCTGGAAACACCATATATTTT. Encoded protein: CSARPGTGAGNTIYF.

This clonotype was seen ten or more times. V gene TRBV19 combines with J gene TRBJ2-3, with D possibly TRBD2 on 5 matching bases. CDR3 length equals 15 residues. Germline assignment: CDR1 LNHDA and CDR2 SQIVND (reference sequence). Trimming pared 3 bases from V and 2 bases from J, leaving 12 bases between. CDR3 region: CASSMYALATDTQYF. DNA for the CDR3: TGTGCCAGTAGTATGTACGCGCTAGCCACAGATACGCAGTATTTT. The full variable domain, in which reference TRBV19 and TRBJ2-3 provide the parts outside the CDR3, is DGGITQSPKYLFRKEGQNVTLSCEQNLNHDAMYWYRQDPGQGLRLIYYSQIVNDFQKGDIAEGYSVSREKKESFPLTVTSAQKNPTAFYLCASSMYALATDTQYFGPGTRLTVL.

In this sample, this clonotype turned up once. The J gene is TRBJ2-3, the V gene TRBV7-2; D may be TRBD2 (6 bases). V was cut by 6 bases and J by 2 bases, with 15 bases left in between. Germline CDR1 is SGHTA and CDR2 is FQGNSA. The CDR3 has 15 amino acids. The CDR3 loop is CASSDSGGITDTQYF. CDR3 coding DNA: TGTGCCAGCAGTGACAGTGGAGGGATCACAGATACGCAGTATTTT.

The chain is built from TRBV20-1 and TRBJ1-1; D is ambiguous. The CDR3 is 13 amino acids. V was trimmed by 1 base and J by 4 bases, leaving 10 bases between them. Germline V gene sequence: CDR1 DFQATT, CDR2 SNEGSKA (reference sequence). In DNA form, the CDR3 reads TGCAGTGCTAGAGGTCGGTGGTCCACTGAAGCTTTCTTT. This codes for CSARGRWSTEAFF.

The CDR3 here is CASSFSDRGSYNEQFF. The CDR3 DNA reads TGTGCCAGCAGCTTCTCGGACAGGGGCTCCTACAATGAGCAGTTCTTC. The V and J genes are TRBV7-9 and TRBJ2-1, with 9 bases that match TRBD1. With 3 bases clipped from V and 0 bases from J, the junction kept 3 bases outside the gene matches. Germline-derived CDR1 and CDR2 are SEHNR and FQNEAQ (reference sequence). The CDR3 length is 16 residues.

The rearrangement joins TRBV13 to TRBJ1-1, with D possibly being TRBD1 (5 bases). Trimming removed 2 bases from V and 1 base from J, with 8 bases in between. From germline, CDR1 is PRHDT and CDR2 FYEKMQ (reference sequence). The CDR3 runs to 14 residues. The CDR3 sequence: CASSLQGSNTEAFF. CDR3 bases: TGTGCCAGCAGCTTACAGGGATCGAACACTGAAGCTTTCTTT.

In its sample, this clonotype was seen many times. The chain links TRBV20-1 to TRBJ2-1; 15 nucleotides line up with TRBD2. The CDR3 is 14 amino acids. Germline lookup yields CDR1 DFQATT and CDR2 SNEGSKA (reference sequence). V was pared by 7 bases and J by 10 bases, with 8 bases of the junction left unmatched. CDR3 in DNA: TGCAGTGTCGGACTAGCGGGAGGGCCGGGGGAGCAGTTCTTC. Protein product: CSVGLAGGPGEQFF.

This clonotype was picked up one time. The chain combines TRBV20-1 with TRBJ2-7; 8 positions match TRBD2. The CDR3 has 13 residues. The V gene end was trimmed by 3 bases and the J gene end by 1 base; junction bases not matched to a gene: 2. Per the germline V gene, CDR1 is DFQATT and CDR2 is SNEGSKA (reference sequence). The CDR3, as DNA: TGCAGTGCTAGGGTAGCGGGGTCCTACGAGCAGTACTTC. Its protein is CSARVAGSYEQYF.

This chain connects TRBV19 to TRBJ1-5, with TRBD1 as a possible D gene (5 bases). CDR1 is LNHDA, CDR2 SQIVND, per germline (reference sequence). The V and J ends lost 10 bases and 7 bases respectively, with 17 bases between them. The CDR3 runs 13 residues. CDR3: CATGGTGRQPQHF. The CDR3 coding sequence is TGTGCCACTGGGGGGACGGGGCGGCAGCCCCAGCATTTT.

The CDR3 here is CASTIRDRPNYGYTF. The CDR3 DNA is TGTGCCAGTACGATACGGGACAGACCTAACTATGGCTACACCTTC. The gene calls are TRBV19 and TRBJ1-2; the match to TRBD1 covers 7 bases. Germline CDR1 reads LNHDA; CDR2 reads SQIVND (reference sequence). V dropped 7 bases and J dropped 0; count of bases not matched to a gene: 8. There are 15 residues in the CDR3. Based on the CDR3 plus reference TRBV19 and TRBJ1-2, the full variable domain is DGGITQSPKYLFRKEGQNVTLSCEQNLNHDAMYWYRQDPGQGLRLIYYSQIVNDFQKGDIAEGYSVSREKKESFPLTVTSAQKNPTAFYLCASTIRDRPNYGYTFGSGTRLTVV.

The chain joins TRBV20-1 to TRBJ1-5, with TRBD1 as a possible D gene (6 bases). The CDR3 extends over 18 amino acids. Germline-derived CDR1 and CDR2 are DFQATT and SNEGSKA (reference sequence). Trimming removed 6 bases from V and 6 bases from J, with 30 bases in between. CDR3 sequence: CSAPDDDPGRRGGQPQHF. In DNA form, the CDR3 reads TGCAGTGCCCCAGACGACGACCCCGGACGGAGAGGGGGTCAGCCCCAGCATTTT.

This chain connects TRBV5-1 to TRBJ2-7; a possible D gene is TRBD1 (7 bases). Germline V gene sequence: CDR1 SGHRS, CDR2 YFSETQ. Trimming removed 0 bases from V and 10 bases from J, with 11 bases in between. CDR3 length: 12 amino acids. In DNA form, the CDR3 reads TGCGCCAGCAGCTTGGCCAGGGGGGTACAGTACTTC. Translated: CASSLARGVQYF.

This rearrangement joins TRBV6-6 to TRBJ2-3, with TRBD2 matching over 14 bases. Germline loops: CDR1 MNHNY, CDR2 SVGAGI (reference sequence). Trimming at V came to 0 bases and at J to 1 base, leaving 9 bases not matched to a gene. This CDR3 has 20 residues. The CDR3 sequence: CASSYSTSGRAWVGTDTQYF. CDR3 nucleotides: TGTGCCAGCAGTTACTCGACTAGCGGGAGGGCTTGGGTCGGCACAGATACGCAGTATTTT.

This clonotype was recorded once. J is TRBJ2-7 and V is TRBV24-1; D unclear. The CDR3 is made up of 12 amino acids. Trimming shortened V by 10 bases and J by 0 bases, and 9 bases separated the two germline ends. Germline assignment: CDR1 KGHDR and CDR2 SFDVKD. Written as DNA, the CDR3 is TGTGCCACAGAAGCGAGCTCCTACGAGCAGTACTTC. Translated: CATEASSYEQYF.

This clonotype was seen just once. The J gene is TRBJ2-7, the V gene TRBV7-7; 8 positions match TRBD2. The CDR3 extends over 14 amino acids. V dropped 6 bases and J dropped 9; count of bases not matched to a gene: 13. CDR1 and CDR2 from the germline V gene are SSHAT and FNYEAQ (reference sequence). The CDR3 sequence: CASSYSSQAGGQYF. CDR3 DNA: TGTGCCAGCAGTTACTCATCCCAGGCGGGAGGGCAGTACTTC.

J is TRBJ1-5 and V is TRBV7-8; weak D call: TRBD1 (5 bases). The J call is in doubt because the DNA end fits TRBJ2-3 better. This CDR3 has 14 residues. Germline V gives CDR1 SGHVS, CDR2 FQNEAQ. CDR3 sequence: CASSLIGAGQPQYF. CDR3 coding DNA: TGTGCCAGCAGCTTAATTGGGGCTGGGCAGCCCCAGTATTTT.

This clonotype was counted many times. Written as DNA, the CDR3 is TGTGCCAGCAGGAGATTGGGACCATCATATGGCTACACCTTC. It encodes CASRRLGPSYGYTF. The chain employs TRBV6-1 and TRBJ1-2; perhaps TRBD1 as D (5 bases). Germline V gene sequence: CDR1 MNHNS, CDR2 SASEGT. V was pared by 6 bases and J by 5 bases, with 16 bases between. This CDR3 comprises 14 residues.